The sequence of this T cell receptor beta chain was determined in a study of T cell repertoires in cytomegalovirus infection (dated by TCRdb to the late 2010s). In terms of the full investigation: Donor HLA type was relevant to the analysis, as public TCR beta signatures indicated carriage of CMV infection together with the matching HLA type.

These reads were obtained on an Illumina HiSeq 1500. The public reads were reprocessed in TCRdb via fastp at Q25 and MiXCR, keeping in-frame beta chains. Rows with a matching CDR3 protein are joined into one entry that keeps the most common DNA and genes. Here the sample has about 260,000 distinct CDR3 sequences; 9.1% occur a single time. The ten largest clones add up to about 16% of the sample. This clonotype was counted at least ten times. No cognate antigen has been identified for it. Base qualities are not provided; no much larger clone lies one nucleotide away. General conclusions and limits of the study: Cumulative frequency of public TCR beta family members discriminated carriers of CMV infection plus the relevant HLA type in this cohort and an independent approximately 370-donor cohort. The ex vivo response was dominated by HLA-C-restricted CMV-specific TCR beta clonotypes, which also provided the single most frequent clonotype in two of eight donors.

The sequence came from a human donor in good health (CMV status not recorded). Some clones in this sample may be carry-over from other donors' samples. The sequencing sample was made of PBMCs.

The sequence in DNA is TGTGCCAGCAGCTTAGTCAGGGGGTCCAATCAGCCCCAGCATTTT. It specifies CASSLVRGSNQPQHF. The receptor chain draws on TRBV7-2 and TRBJ1-5, with 7 bases in between that match TRBD1. Reading the germline V gene gives CDR1 SGHTA and CDR2 FQGNSA. Germline trimming: 1 base from V, 3 bases from J; junction bases outside gene matches: 3. From the cysteine up to the phenylalanine, the CDR3 has a length of 15 residues. The CDR3 DNA has 45 bases and is translated from base 1.